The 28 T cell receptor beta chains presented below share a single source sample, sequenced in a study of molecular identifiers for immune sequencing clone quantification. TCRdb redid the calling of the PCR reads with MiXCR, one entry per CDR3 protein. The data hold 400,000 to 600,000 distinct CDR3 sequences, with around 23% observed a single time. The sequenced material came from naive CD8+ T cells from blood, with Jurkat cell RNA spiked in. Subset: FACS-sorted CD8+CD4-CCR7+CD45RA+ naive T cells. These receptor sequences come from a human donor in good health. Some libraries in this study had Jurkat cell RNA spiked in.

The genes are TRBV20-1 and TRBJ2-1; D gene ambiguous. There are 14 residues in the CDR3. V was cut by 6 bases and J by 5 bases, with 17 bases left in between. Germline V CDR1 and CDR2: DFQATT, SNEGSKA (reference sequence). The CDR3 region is CSAVNYIRDNEQFF. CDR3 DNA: TGCAGTGCGGTCAACTATATCCGGGACAATGAGCAGTTCTTC.

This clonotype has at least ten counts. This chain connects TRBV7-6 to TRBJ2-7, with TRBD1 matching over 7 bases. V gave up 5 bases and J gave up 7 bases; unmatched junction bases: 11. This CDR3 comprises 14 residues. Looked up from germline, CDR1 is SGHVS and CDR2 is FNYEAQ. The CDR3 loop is CASSDRDRPLEQYF. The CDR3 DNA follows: TGTGCCAGCAGCGACCGGGACAGACCCCTGGAGCAGTACTTC.

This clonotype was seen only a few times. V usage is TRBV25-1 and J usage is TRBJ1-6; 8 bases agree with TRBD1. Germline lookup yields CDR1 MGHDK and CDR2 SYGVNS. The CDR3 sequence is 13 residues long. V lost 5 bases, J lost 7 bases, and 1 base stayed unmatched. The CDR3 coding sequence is TGTGCCAGCAGTTGGACAGGGAATTCACCCCTCCACTTT. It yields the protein CASSWTGNSPLHF.

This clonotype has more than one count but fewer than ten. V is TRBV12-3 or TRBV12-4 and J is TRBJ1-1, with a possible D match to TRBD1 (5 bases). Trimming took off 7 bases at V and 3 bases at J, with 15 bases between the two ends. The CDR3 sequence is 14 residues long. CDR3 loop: CASTLSGQDTEAFF. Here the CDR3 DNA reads TGTGCCAGCACCCTTTCAGGGCAGGACACTGAAGCTTTCTTT.

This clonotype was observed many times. The CDR3 DNA reads TGTGCCAGCAGCTTCTCGGGGGGAAACACCGGGGAGCTGTTTTTT. Its protein product is CASSFSGGNTGELFF. The chain joins TRBV7-2 to TRBJ2-2; 7 bases map to TRBD2. Germline values: CDR1 SGHTA, CDR2 FQGNSA. The CDR3 contains 15 residues. Trimming removed 3 bases from V and 2 bases from J; junction bases left unmatched: 3.

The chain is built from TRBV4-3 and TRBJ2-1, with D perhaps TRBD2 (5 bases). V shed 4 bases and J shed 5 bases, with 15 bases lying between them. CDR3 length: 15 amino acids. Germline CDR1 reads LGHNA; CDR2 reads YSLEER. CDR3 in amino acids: CASSLDYRAHNEQFF. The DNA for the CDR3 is TGCGCCAGCAGCCTCGACTACAGAGCTCACAATGAGCAGTTCTTC.

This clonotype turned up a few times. CDR3 sequence reads: CASDQGAADTQYF. The CDR3 DNA reads as TGTGCCAGTGATCAGGGGGCGGCAGATACGCAGTATTTT. The V call is TRBV19, the J call TRBJ2-3; 8 bases are a match to TRBD1. V shed 8 bases, J shed 4 bases, and the junction held 5 bases outside the gene matches. CDR3 length: 13 amino acids. The germline gives CDR1 LNHDA, CDR2 SQIVND (reference sequence).

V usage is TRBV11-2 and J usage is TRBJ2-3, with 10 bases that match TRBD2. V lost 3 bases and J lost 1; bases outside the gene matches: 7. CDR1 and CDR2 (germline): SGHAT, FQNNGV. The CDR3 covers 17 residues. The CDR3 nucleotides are TGTGCCAGCAGCTTGGTCCTAGCGGGAGTTGGCACAGATACGCAGTATTTT. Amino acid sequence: CASSLVLAGVGTDTQYF.

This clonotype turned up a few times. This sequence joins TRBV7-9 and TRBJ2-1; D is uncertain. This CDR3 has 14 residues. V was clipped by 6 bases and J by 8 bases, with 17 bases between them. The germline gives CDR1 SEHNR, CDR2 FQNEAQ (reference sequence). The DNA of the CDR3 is TGTGCCAGCAGTTTTCCACTTAACAACGATGAGCAGTTCTTC. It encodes CASSFPLNNDEQFF. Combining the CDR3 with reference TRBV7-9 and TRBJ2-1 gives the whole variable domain DTGVSQNPRHKITKRGQNVTFRCDPISEHNRLYWYRQTLGQGPEFLTYFQNEAQLEKSRLLSDRFSAERPKGSFSTLEIQRTEQGDSAMYLCASSFPLNNDEQFFGPGTRLTVL.

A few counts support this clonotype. This CDR3 is CASTSSPGRVSYEQYF. For the CDR3, the DNA is TGTGCCAGCACCTCAAGCCCGGGACGGGTCTCCTACGAGCAGTACTTC. V and J are TRBV6-1 and TRBJ2-7, with D possibly called TRBD1 or TRBD2 (5 bases each). This CDR3 region has 16 residues. CDR1 MNHNS and CDR2 SASEGT come from the germline V gene. V dropped 7 bases and J dropped 0 bases, with 19 bases sitting between them.

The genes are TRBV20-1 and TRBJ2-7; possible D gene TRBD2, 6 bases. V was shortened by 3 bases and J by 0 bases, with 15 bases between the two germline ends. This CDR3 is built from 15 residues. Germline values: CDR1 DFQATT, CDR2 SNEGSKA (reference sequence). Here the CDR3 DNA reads TGCAGTGCTAGGGGTTATAGCGGACACTCCTACGAGCAGTACTTC. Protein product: CSARGYSGHSYEQYF.

CDR3 loop: CASSLGLWTANTGELFF. The CDR3 nucleotides read TGTGCCAGCAGCTTAGGTCTCTGGACAGCTAACACCGGGGAGCTGTTTTTT. The rearrangement joins TRBV11-2 to TRBJ2-2; perhaps TRBD1 as D (6 bases). Germline lookup yields CDR1 SGHAT and CDR2 FQNNGV. The V gene lost 1 base and the J gene lost 2 bases, with 14 bases spanning the gap. The CDR3 sequence is 17 residues long. Using reference TRBV11-2 and TRBJ2-2 for the parts outside the CDR3, the full variable domain is EAGVAQSPRYKIIEKRQSVAFWCNPISGHATLYWYQQILGQGPKLLIQFQNNGVVDDSQLPKDRFSAERLKGVDSTLKIQPAKLEDSAVYLCASSLGLWTANTGELFFGEGSRLTVL.

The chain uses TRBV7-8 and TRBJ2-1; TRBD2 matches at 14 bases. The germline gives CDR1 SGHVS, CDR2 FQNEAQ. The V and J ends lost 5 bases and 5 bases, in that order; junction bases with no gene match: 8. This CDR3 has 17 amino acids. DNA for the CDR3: TGTGCCAGCAGCCCGAGCCTGGGACTAGCGGGGGACAATGAGCAGTTCTTC. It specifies CASSPSLGLAGDNEQFF.

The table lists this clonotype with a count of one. The chain's CDR3 is CASSQAGRRPDTQYF. In DNA, the CDR3 is TGCGCCAGCAGCCAAGCGGGGAGGCGGCCGGATACGCAGTATTTT. The chain carries TRBV4-3 and TRBJ2-3, with D tentatively TRBD2 (6 bases). Looked up from germline, CDR1 is LGHNA and CDR2 is YSLEER. V was pared by 1 base and J by 6 bases, with 14 bases between. The CDR3 runs to 15 residues.

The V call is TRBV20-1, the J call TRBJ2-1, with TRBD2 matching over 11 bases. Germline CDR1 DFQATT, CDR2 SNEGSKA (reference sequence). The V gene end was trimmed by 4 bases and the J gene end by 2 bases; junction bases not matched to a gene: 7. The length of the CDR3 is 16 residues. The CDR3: CSAKASGGLPYNEQFF. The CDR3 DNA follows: TGCAGTGCTAAAGCTAGCGGGGGGCTCCCCTACAATGAGCAGTTCTTC.

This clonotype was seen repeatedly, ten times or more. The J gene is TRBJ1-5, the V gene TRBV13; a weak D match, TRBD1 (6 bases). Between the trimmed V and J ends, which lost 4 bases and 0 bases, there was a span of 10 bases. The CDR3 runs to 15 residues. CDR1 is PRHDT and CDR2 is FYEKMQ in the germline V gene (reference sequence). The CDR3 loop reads CASSWGGDSNQPQHF. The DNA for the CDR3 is TGTGCCAGCAGCTGGGGGGGCGATAGCAATCAGCCCCAGCATTTT. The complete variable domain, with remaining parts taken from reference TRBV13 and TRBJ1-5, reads AAGVIQSPRHLIKEKRETATLKCYPIPRHDTVYWYQQGPGQDPQFLISFYEKMQSDKGSIPDRFSAQQFSDYHSELNMSSLELGDSALYFCASSWGGDSNQPQHFGDGTRLSIL.

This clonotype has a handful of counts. In DNA, the CDR3 is TGTGCCAGCAGTTTGGATAGCGGGAGCCCCGGGCAGTTCTTC. Protein product: CASSLDSGSPGQFF. The chain has TRBV7-9 and TRBJ2-1, with 9 positions matching TRBD2. Trimming removed 6 bases from V and 12 bases from J; junction bases left unmatched: 12. Germline CDR1 and CDR2: SEHNR and FQNEAQ (reference sequence). This CDR3 is 14 amino acids long. The variable domain in full, completed from reference TRBV7-9 and TRBJ2-1, reads DTGVSQNPRHKITKRGQNVTFRCDPISEHNRLYWYRQTLGQGPEFLTYFQNEAQLEKSRLLSDRFSAERPKGSFSTLEIQRTEQGDSAMYLCASSLDSGSPGQFFGPGTRLTVL.

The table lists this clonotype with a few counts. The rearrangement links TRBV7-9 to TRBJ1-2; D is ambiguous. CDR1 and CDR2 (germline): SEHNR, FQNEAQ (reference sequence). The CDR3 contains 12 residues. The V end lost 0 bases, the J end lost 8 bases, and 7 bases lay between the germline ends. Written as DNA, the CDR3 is TGTGCCAGCAGCTTAGCGCTCGAAGGCTACACCTTC. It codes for CASSLALEGYTF.

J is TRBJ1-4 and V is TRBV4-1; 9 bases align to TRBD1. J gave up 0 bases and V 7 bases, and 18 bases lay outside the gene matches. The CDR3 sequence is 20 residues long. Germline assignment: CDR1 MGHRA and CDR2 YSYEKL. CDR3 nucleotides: TGCGCCAGCAAGGGGACCCCGGGACAGGGTGTATCTGCAACTAATGAAAAACTGTTTTTT. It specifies CASKGTPGQGVSATNEKLFF.

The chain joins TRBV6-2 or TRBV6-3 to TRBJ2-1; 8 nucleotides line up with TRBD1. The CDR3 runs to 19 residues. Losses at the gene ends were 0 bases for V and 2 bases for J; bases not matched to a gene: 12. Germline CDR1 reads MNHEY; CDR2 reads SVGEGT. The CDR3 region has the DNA TGTGCCAGCAGTTACTCCGCAACCCTAGACAGGGGAACCTACAATGAGCAGTTCTTC. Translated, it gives CASSYSATLDRGTYNEQFF.

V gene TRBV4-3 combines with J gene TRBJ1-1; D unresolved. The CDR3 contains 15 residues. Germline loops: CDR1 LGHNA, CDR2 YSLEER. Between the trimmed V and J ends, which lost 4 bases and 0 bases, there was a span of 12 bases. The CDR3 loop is CASSRAHSMNTEAFF. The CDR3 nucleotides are TGCGCCAGCAGCCGAGCTCACAGCATGAACACTGAAGCTTTCTTT.

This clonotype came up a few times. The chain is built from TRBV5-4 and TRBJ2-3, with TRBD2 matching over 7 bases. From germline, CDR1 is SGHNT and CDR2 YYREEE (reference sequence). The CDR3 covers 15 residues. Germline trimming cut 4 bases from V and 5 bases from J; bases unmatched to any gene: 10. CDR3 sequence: CASSPGTTGLDTQYF. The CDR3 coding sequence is TGTGCCAGCAGCCCCGGGACTACAGGACTAGATACGCAGTATTTT.

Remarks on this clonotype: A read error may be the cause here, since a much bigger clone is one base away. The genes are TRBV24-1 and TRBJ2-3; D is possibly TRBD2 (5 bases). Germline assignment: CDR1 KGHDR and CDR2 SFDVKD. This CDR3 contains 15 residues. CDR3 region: CATSGLPGSTDTQYF. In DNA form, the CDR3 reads TGTGCCACCAGTGGTTTGCCGGGAAGCACAGATACGCAGTATTTT.

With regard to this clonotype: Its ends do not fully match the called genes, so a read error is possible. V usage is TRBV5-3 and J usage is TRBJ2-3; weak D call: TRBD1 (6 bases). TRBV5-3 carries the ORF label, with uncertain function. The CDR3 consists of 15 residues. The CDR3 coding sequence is TGTGCCAGCAGCTATCTGTCAGGGGATAGGGATACGCAGTATTTT. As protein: CASSYLSGDRDTQYF.

CDR3 residues: CASSRPQNEQYF. DNA for the CDR3: TGTGCCAGCAGTCGCCCCCAAAACGAGCAGTACTTC. This rearrangement joins TRBV6-6 to TRBJ2-7, with D unresolved. Trimming stripped 5 bases from V and 5 bases from J, with 10 bases between. The CDR3 totals 12 residues. CDR1 and CDR2 (germline): MNHNY, SVGAGI (reference sequence).

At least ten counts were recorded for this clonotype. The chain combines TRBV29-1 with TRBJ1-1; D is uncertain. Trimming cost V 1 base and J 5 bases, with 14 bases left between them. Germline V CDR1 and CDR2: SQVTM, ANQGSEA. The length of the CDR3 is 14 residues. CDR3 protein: CSVEALGIGTEAFF. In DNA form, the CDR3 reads TGCAGCGTTGAAGCCCTTGGGATAGGTACTGAAGCTTTCTTT.

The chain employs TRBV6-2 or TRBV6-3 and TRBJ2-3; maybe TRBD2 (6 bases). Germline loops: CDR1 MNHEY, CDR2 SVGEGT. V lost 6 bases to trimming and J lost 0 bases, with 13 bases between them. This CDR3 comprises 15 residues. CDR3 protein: CASSADYLSTDTQYF. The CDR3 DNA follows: TGTGCCAGCAGCGCGGACTACCTAAGCACAGATACGCAGTATTTT.

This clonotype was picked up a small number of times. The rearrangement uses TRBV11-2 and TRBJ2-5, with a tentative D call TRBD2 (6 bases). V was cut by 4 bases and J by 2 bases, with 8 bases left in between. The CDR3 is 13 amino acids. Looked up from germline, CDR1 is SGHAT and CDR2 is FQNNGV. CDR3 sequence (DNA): TGTGCCAGCAGCTGGGGGGTACAAGAGACCCAGTACTTC. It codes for CASSWGVQETQYF.